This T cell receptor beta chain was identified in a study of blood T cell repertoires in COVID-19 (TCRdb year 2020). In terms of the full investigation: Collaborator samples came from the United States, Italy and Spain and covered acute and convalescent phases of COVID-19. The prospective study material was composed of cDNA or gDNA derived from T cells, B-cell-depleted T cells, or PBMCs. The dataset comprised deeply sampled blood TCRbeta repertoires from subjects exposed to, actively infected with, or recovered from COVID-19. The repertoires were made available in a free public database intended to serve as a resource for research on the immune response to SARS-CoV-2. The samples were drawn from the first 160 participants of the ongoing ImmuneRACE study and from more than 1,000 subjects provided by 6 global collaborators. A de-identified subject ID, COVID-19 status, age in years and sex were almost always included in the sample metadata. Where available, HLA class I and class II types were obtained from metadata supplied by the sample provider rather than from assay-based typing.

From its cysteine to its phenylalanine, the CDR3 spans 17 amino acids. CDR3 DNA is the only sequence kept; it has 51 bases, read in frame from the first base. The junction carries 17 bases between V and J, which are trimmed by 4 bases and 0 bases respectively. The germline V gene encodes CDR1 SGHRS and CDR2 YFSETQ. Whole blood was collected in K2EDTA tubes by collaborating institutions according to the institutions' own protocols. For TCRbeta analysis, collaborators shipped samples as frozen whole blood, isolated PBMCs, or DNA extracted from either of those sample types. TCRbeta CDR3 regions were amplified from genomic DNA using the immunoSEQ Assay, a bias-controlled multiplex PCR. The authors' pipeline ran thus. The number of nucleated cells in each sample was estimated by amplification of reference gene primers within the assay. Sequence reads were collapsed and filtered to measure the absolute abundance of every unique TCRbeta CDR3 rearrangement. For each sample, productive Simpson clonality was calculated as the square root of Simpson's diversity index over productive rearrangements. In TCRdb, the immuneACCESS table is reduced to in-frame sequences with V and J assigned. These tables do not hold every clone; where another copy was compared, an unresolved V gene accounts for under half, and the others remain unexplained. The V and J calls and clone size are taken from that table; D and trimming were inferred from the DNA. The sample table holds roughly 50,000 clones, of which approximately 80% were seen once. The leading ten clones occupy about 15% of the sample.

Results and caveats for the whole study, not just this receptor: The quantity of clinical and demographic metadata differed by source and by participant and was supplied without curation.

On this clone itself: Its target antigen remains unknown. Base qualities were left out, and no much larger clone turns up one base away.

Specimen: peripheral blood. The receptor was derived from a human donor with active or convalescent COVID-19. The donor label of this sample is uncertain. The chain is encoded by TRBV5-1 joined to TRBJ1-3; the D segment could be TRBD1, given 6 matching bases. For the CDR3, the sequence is CASSPSGHINSGNTIYF. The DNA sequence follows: TGCGCCAGCAGCCCCTCGGGACACATAAACTCTGGAAACACCATATATTTT.